This record looks at one TCR beta chain sequence and its context. This clone has more than one count but fewer than ten. What antigen it recognizes has not been identified. No base quality values were provided; no much bigger clone lies one nucleotide off. This sample stems from a study of cytomegalovirus exposure and HLA in healthy donors (dated by TCRdb to 2017 to 2019). Broadly, across the study: According to an earlier analysis of several hundred of the donors, about 179 million T cells yielded 90 million to 130 million unique TCR beta sequences and 276 Gb of sequence data. An early release that covered some 640 HLA-typed donors contained about 300 gigabases of sequencing data and 70 million to 100 million unique TCR sequences. Of the 350 to 450 genotyped donors, 80% to 90% were placed in the genetic ancestry cluster associated with self-reported Caucasian donors. The study was designed to test whether signatures of past pathogen exposure could be identified by cataloging public T cell receptors. The T cell repertoires of 550 to 850 subjects were profiled by immunosequencing and related to cytomegalovirus serostatus. Along with the approximately 650-subject first cohort, a separate validation cohort of over a hundred different subjects was used. To predict cytomegalovirus infection status, the study combined high-throughput TCR immunosequencing, statistical association of individual TCRs with disease status, and machine learning. To study patterns of TCR occurrence, a later analysis re-analyzed previously published TCR beta repertoires from 666 donors and added high-resolution HLA genotyping. Rather than using new phenotypic data, the later analysis identified candidate immune exposures from TCR beta sequences and from how often those sequences occurred across donors. In an earlier analysis of roughly 580 of the donors, high-throughput TCR beta sequencing was used to judge whether each TCR beta V gene segment behaved as functional or pseudogenic. Donor age, sex, ethnicity and CMV serostatus were collected together with the repertoire data. In a later genetic analysis, genome-wide SNP genotypes for about 65% of the roughly 670 donors were used, and that subset was treated as a discovery cohort. Every repertoire in the discovery cohort had been generated on one and the same sequencing platform. HLA typing included class I and class II loci at four-digit resolution. Typing coverage differed by locus: A, B, C, DRB1 and DQB1 were typed in roughly 620-630 donors, DQA1 in approximately 520, DPA1 in approximately 610, and DPB1 in approximately 450. A handful of DR-DQ haplotypes were handled as single units for association and clustering because linkage in the cohort was strong. Among 300 to 450 genotyped donors of the cohort, an average of roughly 240,000 unique TCR beta nucleotide sequences were sequenced per donor, roughly 20% of them non-productive.

Receptor amplification or capture employed the immunoSEQ multiplex PCR assay. For the multiplex PCR, a mixture combining 60 forward primers for TCR Vbeta segments and 13 reverse primers for TCR Jbeta segments was used. Amplification of the CDR3 region of rearranged TCR beta genes was performed with a multiplex PCR assay on genomic DNA. The amplified TCR beta libraries were sequenced on the Illumina HiSeq System as 87-base-pair reads. As for how the authors treated the data: In a later analysis, approximately 74 million unique TCR beta chains were counted across the roughly 610 repertoires, and roughly 10 million of these chains were shared by at least two donors. Raw reads were error-corrected and collapsed into unique sequences with a nearest-neighbor algorithm that merged closely related sequences to remove PCR and sequencing errors. V, D and J gene segments were assigned by aligning CDR3 sequences to IMGT reference sequences. For a sequence to be retained, at least a six-nucleotide match to both a V gene segment and a J gene segment was required. Rearrangements were called productive when the CDR3 lacked stop codons and stayed in frame with V and J; all others were non-productive. Following IMGT convention, CDR3 was defined as the stretch from the second conserved V-encoded cysteine up to the conserved J-encoded phenylalanine. The earlier analysis of 500 to 750 of the donors excluded any sequence lacking an unambiguous match to a single V gene segment. An earlier analysis of about 600 of the donors called V segments functional above 56.7% productive rearrangements and segregating when the between-donor standard deviation exceeded 5%. To diagnose cytomegalovirus status from the catalog of TCR beta chain sequences, a statistical classification framework was built. In a later analysis, TCR nucleotide sequences were compared against IMGT/GENE-DB human TR gene sequences so that V and J genes could be assigned. In a later analysis, CDR3 sequences and most-parsimonious VDJ recombination scenarios were assigned using the TCRdist pipeline. A later analysis defined each TCR beta chain by its CDR3 amino acid sequence plus V-gene family, and excluded reads lacking a unique V-gene family. In a later analysis, around 600 highly shared, low-generation-probability nucleotide sequences were removed to address suspected cross-contamination and a sequencing artifact. A later analysis calculated a clonal expansion index for each public chain from normalized within-repertoire ranks of inferred template counts. Generation probabilities in a later analysis came from a VDJ recombination model fitted to out-of-frame rearrangements, and those results were checked against IGoR. In a later analysis, hypergeometric tests were used to score TCR-TCR, TCR-HLA and TCR-CMV co-occurrence, with a repertoire-size bias correction applied to TCR pairs. A later analysis estimated false discovery rates by permuting HLA or CMV assignments 20 times. In a later analysis, co-occurring TCRs were grouped with DBSCAN, and TCRdist sequence similarity was added when clustering was performed within HLA-allele-positive subsets. Repertoires with fewer than 30,000 or more than 120,000 public chains, plus five repertoires with anomalous nucleotide sharing, were excluded from co-occurrence clustering. The immuneACCESS repertoire file appears here via TCRdb, limited to in-frame rearrangements. These files lack a portion of the clones; in checked studies, under half of the deficit traces to unresolved V genes, and the cause of the others is not known. That table is the source of V, J and clone size, and D and trimming were worked out from the DNA. The sample table records some 210,000 clones; over 75% of these occur just once. About a tenth of the sample is held by the ten biggest clonotypes.

The investigation overall reported the following: In this cohort, only TCR beta chains were sequenced, and detectable features were limited by the absence of alpha or paired-chain data. A further reported finding was that TCR beta sequences accurately predicted the HLA-A and HLA-B alleles for most subjects in the first cohort. A few of the identified cytomegalovirus-associated TCR beta chains were confirmed in vitro to be specific for cytomegalovirus antigens. In a later analysis, HLA-associated TCR beta chains showed more clonal expansion and lower generation probabilities than non-associated chains that were equally common. A total of about 150 TCR beta chains were listed by the study as associated with cytomegalovirus. Presence/absence analyses assumed roughly uniform sequencing depth across donors, an assumption that may not hold. In a later analysis, the rate of TCR association differed among HLA loci, with DRB1 alleles having the most associated TCRs and HLA-C alleles having the fewest. A later analysis found that most CMV-associated TCR beta chains appeared HLA-restricted, with HLA associations seemingly driven largely by CMV exposure. In both the original and validation cohorts, the classifier was reported to diagnose cytomegalovirus status with high specificity and sensitivity. It was suggested by the authors that the approach could potentially be generalized to other disease states and immunological phenotypes. Because counts were too low, some 17 rarely observed V segments, including chromosome 9 orphons, were excluded from the earlier analysis of several hundred of the donors. In an earlier analysis of 500 to 650 of the donors, most TCR beta V segments appeared in productive rearrangements about 87% or about 30% of the time, broadly matching IMGT annotations. Because some donors lacked HLA typing at each locus, the association tests relied only on the typed subset. Strong co-occurrence of HLA alleles, especially DR and DQ, made assigning TCR associations to individual alleles difficult. While some public TCRs were present in many individuals, most TCR sequences turned up only very rarely across donors. A cluster of highly shared sequence variants was judged likely to represent a technical artifact of the sequencing pipeline. Some IMGT-functional V segments, including TRBV6-2 and TRBV6-3, could not be told apart with the 87-base-pair reads, so those segments were excluded. In a later genetic analysis, fewer N-insertions in productive TCRs were reported among donors in an Asian-associated ancestry cluster than the roughly 640-donor mean. The only immune exposure information available for the cohort was CMV serostatus. Several of the top co-occurrence clusters appeared to be linked to parvovirus B19, influenza, CMV and Epstein-Barr virus, according to a later analysis. A later genetic analysis associated a missense DCLRE1C variant with V-gene and J-gene trimming of TCR beta chains, and an independent cohort replicated the association. Correlated functional status among segregating V segments might reflect linkage disequilibrium, but an unknown experimental factor could not be ruled out. At a false discovery rate of 0.05, a later analysis linked about 17,000 TCR beta sequences to specific HLA alleles.

From the germline V gene (reference sequence), CDR1 is SEHNR and CDR2 is FQNEAQ. Trimming takes 5 bases from V and 6 bases from J, and the germline ends sit 23 bases apart. The CDR3 starts with the cysteine, ends with the phenylalanine, and has 16 residues. Here the CDR3 DNA is all that survives: 48 bases in frame from base 1. The cohort consisted of hundreds of healthy bone marrow donors. All cohort members were sampled while nominally healthy, although unrecorded immune exposures were likely present. The donor was CMV seropositive and was included in the group of approximately 300 seropositive cohort members. A peripheral blood sample was collected from each donor, and TCR beta sequencing was performed on peripheral blood mononuclear cells. The Qiagen DNeasy Blood Extraction Kit was used to extract genomic DNA from the blood cell samples.

Material: PBMCs. The clonotype comes from a woman aged 45-65 years in good health and CMV-seropositive. The sequence is built from TRBV7-9 and TRBJ2-7; the D gene is possibly TRBD2, with 6 bases matching. The DNA reads as follows: TGTGCCAGCAGCCAAGTCCAAGGACTAATGGGGGTCGAGCAGTACTTC. Its protein reads: CASSQVQGLMGVEQYF.